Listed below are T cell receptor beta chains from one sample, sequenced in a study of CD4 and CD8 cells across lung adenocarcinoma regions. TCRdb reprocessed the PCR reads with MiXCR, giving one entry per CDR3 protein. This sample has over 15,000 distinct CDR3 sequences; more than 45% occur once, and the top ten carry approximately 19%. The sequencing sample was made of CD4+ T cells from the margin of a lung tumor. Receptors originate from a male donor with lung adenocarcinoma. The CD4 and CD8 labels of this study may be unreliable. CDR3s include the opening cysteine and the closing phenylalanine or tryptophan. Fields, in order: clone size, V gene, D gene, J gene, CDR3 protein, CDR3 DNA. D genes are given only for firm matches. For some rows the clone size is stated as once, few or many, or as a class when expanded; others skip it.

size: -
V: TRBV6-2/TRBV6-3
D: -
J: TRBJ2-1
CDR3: CASASVRGSSYNEQFF
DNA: TGTGCCAGCGCGTCGGTCCGAGGGAGCTCCTACAATGAGCAGTTCTTC

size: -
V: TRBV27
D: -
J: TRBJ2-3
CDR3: CASSLGAGAQYTQYF
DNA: TGTGCCAGCAGTTTGGGGGCGGGAGCCCAGTATACGCAGTATTTC

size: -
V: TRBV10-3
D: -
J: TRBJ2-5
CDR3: CAGGDGGGDPETQYF
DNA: TGTGCCGGGGGGGACGGGGGCGGTGACCCAGAGACCCAGTACTTC

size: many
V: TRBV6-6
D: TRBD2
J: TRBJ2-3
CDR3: CASSKVGLAADTQYF
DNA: TGTGCCAGCTCCAAAGTCGGACTAGCGGCAGATACGCAGTATTTT

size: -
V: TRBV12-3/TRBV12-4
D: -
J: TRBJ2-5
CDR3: CASSTGTAFMQYF
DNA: TGTGCCAGCAGCACCGGGACTGCGTTTATGCAGTACTTC

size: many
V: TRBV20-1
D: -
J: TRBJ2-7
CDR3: CSARYRLGVIYEQYF
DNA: TGCAGTGCTAGGTATCGACTAGGGGTAATCTACGAGCAGTACTTC

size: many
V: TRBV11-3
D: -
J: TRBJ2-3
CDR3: CASTLDTDTQYF
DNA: TGTGCCAGCACCCTGGACACAGATACGCAGTATTTT

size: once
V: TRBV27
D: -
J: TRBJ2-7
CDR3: CAEQQRQSYEQYF
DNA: TGTGCCGAACAGCAGCGCCAGAGCTACGAGCAGTACTTC

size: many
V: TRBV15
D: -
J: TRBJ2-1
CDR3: CATSREGGEQFF
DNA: TGTGCCACCAGCAGAGAAGGCGGGGAGCAGTTCTTC

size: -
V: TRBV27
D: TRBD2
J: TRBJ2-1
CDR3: CASRLSGANSYNEQFF
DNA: TGTGCCAGCAGGCTTAGCGGGGCTAACTCCTACAATGAGCAGTTCTTC

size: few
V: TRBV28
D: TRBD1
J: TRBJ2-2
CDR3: CASSSYRGTDTGELFF
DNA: TGTGCCAGCAGTTCGTACAGGGGGACGGACACCGGGGAGCTGTTTTTT

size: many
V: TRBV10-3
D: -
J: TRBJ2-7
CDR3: CAISQWGSSYEQYF
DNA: TGTGCCATTAGTCAATGGGGGAGCTCCTACGAGCAGTACTTC

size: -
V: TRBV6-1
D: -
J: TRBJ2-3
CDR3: CARGAGAADTQYF
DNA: TGTGCCAGGGGTGCTGGGGCGGCAGACACGCAGTACTTT

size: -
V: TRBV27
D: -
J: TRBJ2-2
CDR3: CASNTFRAVSTGALFF
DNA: TGTGCCAGCAATACTTTTCGGGCTGTGAGCACCGGGGCGCTGTTTTTT

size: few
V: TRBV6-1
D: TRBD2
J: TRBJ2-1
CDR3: CASSEDLALSSGREQFF
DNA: TGTGCCAGCAGTGAAGATCTAGCGCTCTCATCCGGGAGGGAGCAGTTCTTC

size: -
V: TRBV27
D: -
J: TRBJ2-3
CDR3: CASSPGRGGCETETQYF
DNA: TGTGCCAGCAGTCCGGGCCGAGGGGGTTGTGAGACAGAGACCCAGTATTTT

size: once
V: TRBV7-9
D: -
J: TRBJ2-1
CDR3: CASSSQGSYNEQFF
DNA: TGTGCCAGCAGCTCACAGGGCTCCTACAATGAGCAGTTCTTC

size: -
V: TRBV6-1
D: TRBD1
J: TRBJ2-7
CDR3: CASRVTGATYEQYF
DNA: TGTGCCAGCAGGGTGACAGGGGCGACCTACGAGCAGTACTTC

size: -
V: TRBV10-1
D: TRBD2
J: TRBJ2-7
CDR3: CAASGSGAQETQYF
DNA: TGCGCGGCCTCCGGGAGCGGGGCCCAAGAGACGCAGTACTTC

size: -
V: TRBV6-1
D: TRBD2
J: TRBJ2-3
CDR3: CASRLGGGDTETQYF
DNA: TGTGCCAGCAGGCTCGGGGGGGGCGACACGGAGACGCAGTACTTT

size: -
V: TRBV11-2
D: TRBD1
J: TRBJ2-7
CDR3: CASSNRDRGYEQYF
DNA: TGTGCCAGCAGCAACCGGGACAGGGGCTACGAGCAGTACTTC

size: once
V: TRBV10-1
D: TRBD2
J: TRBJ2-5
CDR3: CASSELMGGGVLAQETQYF
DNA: TGCGCCAGCAGTGAGTTAATGGGGGGGGGGGTACTAGCCCAAGAGACCCAGTACTTC

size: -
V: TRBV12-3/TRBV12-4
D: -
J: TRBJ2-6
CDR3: CASSSATAGYSGANVLTF
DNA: TGTGCCAGCAGTTCCGCGACGGCAGGTTACTCTGGGGCCAACGTCCTGACTTTC

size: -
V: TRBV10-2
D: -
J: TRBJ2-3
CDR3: CASSLSTDTQYF
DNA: TGCGCCAGCAGTCTCAGCACAGATACGCAGTATTTT

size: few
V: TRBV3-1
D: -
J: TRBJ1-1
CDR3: CASSPRSGRNTEAFF
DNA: TGTGCCAGCAGCCCGCGCTCAGGGAGGAACACTGAAGCTTTCTTT

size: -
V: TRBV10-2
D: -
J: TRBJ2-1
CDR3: CASSEGYNEQFF
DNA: TGCGCCAGCAGTGAAGGGTACAATGAGCAGTTCTTC

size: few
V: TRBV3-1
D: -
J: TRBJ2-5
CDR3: CASSQNVAVQETQYF
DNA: TGTGCCAGCAGCCAAAATGTAGCGGTCCAAGAGACCCAGTACTTC

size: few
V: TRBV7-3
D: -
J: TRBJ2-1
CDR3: CASSKTGSRESEQFF
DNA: TGTGCCAGCAGCAAGACAGGGAGTCGGGAGAGTGAGCAGTTCTTC

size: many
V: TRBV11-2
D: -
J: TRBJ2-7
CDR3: CASRQGHSSYEQYF
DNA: TGTGCCAGCAGGCAGGGACACTCGTCCTACGAGCAGTACTTC

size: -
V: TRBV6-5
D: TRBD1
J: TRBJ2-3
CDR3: CASSYSQGANTDTQYF
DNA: TGTGCCAGCAGTTACTCACAGGGGGCTAACACAGATACGCAGTATTTT

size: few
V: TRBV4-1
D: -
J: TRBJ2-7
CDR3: CASSQEDTNSYEQYF
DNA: TGCGCCAGCAGCCAAGAAGATACTAACTCCTACGAGCAGTACTTC

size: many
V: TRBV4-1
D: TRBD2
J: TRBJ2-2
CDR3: CASSQGGLAGVGTGELFF
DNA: TGCGCCAGCAGCCAAGGGGGACTAGCGGGAGTCGGCACCGGGGAGCTGTTTTTT

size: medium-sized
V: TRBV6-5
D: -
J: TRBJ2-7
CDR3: CASSYNAGPTYEQYF
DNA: TGTGCCAGCAGTTACAATGCGGGGCCAACCTACGAGCAGTACTTC

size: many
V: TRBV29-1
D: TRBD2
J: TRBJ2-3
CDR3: CSVDPSGRISTDTQYF
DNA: TGCAGCGTTGATCCCAGCGGGAGGATTAGCACAGATACGCAGTATTTT

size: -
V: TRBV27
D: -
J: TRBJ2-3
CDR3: CGSAAGLRGKDTQYF
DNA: TGTGGCAGCGCCGCAGGGCTGAGAGGCAAAGATACGCAGTATTTC

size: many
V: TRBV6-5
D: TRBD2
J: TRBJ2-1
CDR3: CASSYSATSGVYNEQFF
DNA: TGTGCCAGCAGTTACTCCGCGACTAGCGGGGTATACAATGAGCAGTTCTTC

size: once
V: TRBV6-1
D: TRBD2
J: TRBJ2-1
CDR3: CASSAQGGLSPRNEQFF
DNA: TGTGCCAGCAGTGCCCAGGGAGGGCTTTCGCCTCGCAATGAGCAGTTCTTC

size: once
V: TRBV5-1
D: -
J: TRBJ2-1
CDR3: CASSSNRYEHYF
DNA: TGCGCCAGCAGCTCAAACCGCTACGAGCATTACTTC

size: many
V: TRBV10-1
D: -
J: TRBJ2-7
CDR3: CASSEEGVSYEQYF
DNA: TGCGCCAGCAGTGAGGAGGGAGTGAGCTACGAGCAGTACTTC

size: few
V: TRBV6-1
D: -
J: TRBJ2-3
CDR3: CASRQTITSRTDTQYF
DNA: TGTGCCAGCAGGCAGACTATAACTTCCCGCACAGATACGCAGTATTTT

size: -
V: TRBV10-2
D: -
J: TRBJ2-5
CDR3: CASSEGVGGRDQETQYF
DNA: TGCGCCAGCAGTGAGGGGGTCGGGGGCCGTGACCAAGAGACCCAGTACTTC

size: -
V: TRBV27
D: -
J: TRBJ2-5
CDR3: CASSAGRLGSDKETQYF
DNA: TGTGCCAGCAGTGCGGGCCGACTGGGTTCTGACAAAGAGACCCAGTACTTT

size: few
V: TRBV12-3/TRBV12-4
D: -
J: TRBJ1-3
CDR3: CASSLPGSSGNTIYF
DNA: TGTGCCAGCAGTTTACCCGGGAGCTCTGGAAACACCATATATTTT

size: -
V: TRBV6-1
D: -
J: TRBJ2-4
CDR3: CASSDMGRDRDIQYF
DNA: TGTGCCAGCAGTGACATGGGCCGTGACAGAGACATCCAGTACTTC

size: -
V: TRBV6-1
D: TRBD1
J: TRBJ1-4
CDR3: CATGRTGSWTNEKLFF
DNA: TGTGCCACCGGGAGGACAGGGAGTTGGACTAATGAAAAACTGTTTTTT

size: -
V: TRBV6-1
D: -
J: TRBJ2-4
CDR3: CASGSGPWAANIQYF
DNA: TGTGCCAGCGGCTCGGGGCCGTGGGCCGCAAACATTCAGTACTTC

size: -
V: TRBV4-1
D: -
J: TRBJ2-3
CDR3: CASSPWANPTDTQYF
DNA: TGCGCCAGCAGCCCTTGGGCCAACCCGACAGATACGCAGTATTTT

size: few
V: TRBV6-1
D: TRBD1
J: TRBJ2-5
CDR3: CASSELTGKETQYF
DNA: TGTGCCAGCAGTGAGTTGACAGGGAAGGAGACCCAGTACTTC

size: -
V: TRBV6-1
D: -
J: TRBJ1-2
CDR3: CASSEAQAGLYGYTF
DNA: TGTGCCAGCAGTGAAGCCCAGGCGGGGCTGTATGGCTACACCTTC

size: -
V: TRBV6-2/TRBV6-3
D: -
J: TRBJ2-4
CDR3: CAGLGAKDMQYF
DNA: TGTGCGGGGCTGGGAGCCAAAGACATGCAGTACTTC

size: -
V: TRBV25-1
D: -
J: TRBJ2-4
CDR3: CARGQTAKDTQYF
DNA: TGTGCCAGGGGGCAGACAGCCAAAGATACTCAGTACTTC